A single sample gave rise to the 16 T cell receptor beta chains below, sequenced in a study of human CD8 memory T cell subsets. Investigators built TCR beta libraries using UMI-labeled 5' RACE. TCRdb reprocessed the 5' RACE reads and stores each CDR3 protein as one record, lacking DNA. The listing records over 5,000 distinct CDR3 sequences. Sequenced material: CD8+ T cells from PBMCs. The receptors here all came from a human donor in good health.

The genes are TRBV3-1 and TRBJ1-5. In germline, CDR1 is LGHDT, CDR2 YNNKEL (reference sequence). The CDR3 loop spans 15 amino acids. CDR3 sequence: CASSPGESGYQPQHF.

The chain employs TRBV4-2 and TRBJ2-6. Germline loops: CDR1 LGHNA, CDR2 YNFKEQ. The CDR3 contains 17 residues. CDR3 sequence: CASSQEIWQSGANVLTF.

CDR3 region: CSARGGTSGTPDTQYF. The chain carries TRBV20-1 and TRBJ2-3; no DNA is available, so the TRBD2 call from TCRdb remains unchecked. Germline lookup yields CDR1 DFQATT and CDR2 SNEGSKA (reference sequence). The CDR3 totals 16 residues.

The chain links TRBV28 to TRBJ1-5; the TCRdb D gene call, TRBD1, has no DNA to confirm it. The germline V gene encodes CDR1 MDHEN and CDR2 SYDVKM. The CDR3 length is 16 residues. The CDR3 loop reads CASSFSGTGVLQPQHF.

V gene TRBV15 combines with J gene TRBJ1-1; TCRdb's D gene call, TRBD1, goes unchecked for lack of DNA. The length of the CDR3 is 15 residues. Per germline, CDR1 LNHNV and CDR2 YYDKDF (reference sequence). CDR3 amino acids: CATSRVRATATEAFF.

This CDR3 reads CASSPGAFEAFF. V usage is TRBV6-6 and J usage is TRBJ1-1; TCRdb picks TRBD1, but there is no DNA to check that call. Germline V gene data show CDR1 as MNHNY and CDR2 as SVGAGI (reference sequence). This CDR3 region has 12 residues.

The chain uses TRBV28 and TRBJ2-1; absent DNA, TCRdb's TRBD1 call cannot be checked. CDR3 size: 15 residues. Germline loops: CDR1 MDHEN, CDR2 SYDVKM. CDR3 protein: CASRVRTGAYNEQFF.

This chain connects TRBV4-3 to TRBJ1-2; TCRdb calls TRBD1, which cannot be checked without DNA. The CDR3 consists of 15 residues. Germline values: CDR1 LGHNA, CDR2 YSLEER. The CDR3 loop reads CASSQSRDSLSGYTF.

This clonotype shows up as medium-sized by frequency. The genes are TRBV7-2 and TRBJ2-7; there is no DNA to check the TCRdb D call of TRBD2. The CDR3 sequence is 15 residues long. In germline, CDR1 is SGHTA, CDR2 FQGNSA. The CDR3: CASSLILAGGDEQYF.

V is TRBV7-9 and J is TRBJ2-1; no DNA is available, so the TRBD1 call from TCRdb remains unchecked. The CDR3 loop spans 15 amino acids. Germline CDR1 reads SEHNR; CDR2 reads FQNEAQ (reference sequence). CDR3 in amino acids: CASSFFGTGDNEQFF.

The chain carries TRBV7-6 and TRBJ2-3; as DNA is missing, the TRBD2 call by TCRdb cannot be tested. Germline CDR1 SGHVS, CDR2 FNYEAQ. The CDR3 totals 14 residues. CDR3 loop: CASSSVRGADTQYF.

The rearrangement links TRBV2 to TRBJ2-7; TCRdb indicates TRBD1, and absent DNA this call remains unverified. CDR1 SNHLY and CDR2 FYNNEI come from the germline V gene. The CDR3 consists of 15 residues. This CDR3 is CASSSTGTDFYEQYF.

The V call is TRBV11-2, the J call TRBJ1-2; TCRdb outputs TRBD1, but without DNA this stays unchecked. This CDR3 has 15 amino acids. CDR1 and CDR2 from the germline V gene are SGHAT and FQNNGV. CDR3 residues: CASSFAPSRDGGYTF.

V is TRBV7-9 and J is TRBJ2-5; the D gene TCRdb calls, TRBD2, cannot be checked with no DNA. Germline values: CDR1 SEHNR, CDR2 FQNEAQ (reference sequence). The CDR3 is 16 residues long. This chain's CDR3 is CASSPSGGSGVETQYF.

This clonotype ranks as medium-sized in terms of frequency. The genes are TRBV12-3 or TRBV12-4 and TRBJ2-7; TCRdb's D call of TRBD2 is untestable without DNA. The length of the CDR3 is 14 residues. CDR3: CASRPTSGRREQYF.

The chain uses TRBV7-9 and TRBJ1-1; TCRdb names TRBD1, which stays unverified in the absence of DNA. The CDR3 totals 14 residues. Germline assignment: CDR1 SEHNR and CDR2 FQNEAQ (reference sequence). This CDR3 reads CASSRDRGKGEAFF.